The text below deals with one T cell receptor (beta chain). V shed 6 bases, J shed 1 base, and the junction held 6 bases outside the gene matches. Germline-derived CDR1 and CDR2 are MNHNY and SVGAGI (reference sequence). CDR3 length equals 17 residues. The data are from a study of control samples from healthy donors and cancer patients. Assay used: immunoSEQ multiplex PCR; TCRdb lists only in-frame clones, some missing. The profile shows approximately 150,000 clones, approximately 94% of them singletons. This clonotype was obtained from a man aged 35 to 55 in good health. The J gene is TRBJ2-2, the V gene TRBV6-6, with TRBD2 identical over 12 bases. What was sequenced was blood. The CDR3 nucleotides read TGTGCCAGCAGGCGACTAGCGGGAGTGGGGAACACCGGGGAGCTGTTTTTT. It translates to CASRRLAGVGNTGELFF.